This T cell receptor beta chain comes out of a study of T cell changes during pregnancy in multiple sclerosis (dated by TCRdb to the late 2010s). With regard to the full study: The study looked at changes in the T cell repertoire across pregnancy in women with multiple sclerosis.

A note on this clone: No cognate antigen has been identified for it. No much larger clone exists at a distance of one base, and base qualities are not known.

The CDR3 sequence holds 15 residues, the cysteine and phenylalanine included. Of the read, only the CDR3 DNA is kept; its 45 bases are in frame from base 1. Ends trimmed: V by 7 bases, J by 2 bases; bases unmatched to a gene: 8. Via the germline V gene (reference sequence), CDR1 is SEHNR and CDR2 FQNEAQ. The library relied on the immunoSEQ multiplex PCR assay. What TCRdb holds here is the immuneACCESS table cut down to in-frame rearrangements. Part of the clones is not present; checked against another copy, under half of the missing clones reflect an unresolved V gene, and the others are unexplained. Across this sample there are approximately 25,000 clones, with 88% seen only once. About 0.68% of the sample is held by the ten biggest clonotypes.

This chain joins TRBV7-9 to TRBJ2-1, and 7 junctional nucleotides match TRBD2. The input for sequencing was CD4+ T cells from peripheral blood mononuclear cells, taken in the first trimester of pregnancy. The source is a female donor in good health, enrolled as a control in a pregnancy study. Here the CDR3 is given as CASNEAGEAYNEQFF. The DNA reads TGTGCCAGCAACGAGGCGGGAGAGGCCTACAATGAGCAGTTCTTC.